This T cell receptor (beta chain) came from a study of cytomegalovirus exposure and HLA in healthy donors. The overall study: The study's early data release held 80 million to 95 million unique TCRs from HLA-typed donors.

Germline lookup yields CDR1 LGHNA and CDR2 YNFKEQ. The V segment lost 0 bases and the J segment 4 bases; nucleotides outside the gene matches: 10. The CDR3 totals 17 residues. Primers included in the PCR were 60 Vbeta and 13 Jbeta primers. Only in-frame clones appear in the TCRdb table, and some are missing; sequencing was by immunoSEQ multiplex PCR. The sample includes some 170,000 clones, roughly 85% of them seen just once. This clone has a single count. This TCR derives from a woman between 45 and 60 years old in good health and CMV-seronegative. What was sequenced was PBMCs. V and J are TRBV4-2 and TRBJ1-2, with 8 positions matching TRBD1. CDR3 DNA: TGTGCCAGCAGCCAAGAGATGGCCAGGGGGCTATCCTATGGCTACACCTTC. Translated, it gives CASSQEMARGLSYGYTF.